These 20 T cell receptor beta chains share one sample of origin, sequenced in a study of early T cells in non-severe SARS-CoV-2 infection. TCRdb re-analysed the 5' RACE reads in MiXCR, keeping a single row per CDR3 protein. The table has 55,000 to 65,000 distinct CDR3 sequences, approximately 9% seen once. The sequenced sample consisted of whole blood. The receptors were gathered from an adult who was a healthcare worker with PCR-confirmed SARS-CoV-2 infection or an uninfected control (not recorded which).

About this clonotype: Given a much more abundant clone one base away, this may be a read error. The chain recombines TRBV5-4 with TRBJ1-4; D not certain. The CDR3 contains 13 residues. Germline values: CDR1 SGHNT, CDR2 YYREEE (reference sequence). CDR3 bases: TGTACCAGCAGCTTGTGGGGTAATGAAAAACTGTTTTTT. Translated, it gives CTSSLWGNEKLFF.

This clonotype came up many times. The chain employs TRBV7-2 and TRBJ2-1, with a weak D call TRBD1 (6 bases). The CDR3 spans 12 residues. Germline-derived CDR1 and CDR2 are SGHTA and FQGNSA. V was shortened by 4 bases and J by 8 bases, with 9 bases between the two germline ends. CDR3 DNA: TGTGCCAGCAGCTCAGGGGTAGATGAGCAGTTCTTC. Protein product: CASSSGVDEQFF. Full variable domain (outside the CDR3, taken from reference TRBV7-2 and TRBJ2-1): GAGVSQSPSNKVTEKGKDVELRCDPISGHTALYWYRQSLGQGLEFLIYFQGNSAPDKSGLPSDRFSAERTGGSVSTLTIQRTQQEDSAVYLCASSSGVDEQFFGPGTRLTVL.

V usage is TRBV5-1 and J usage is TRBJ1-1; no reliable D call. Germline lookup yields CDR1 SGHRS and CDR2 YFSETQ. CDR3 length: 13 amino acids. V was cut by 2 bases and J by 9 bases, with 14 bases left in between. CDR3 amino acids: CASSFAGGLQAFF. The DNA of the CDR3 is TGCGCCAGCAGCTTTGCCGGAGGCCTTCAAGCTTTCTTT.

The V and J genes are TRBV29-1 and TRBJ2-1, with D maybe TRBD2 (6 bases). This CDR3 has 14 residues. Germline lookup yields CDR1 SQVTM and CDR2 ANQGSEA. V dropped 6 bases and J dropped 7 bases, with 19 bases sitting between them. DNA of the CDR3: TGCAGCGTCCTTATTGCCGGGACTCCGAATGAGCAGTTCTTC. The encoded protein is CSVLIAGTPNEQFF.

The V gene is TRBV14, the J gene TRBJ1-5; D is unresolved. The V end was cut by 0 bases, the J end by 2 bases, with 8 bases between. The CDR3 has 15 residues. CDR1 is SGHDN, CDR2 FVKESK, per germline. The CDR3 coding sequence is TGTGCCAGCAGCCAAGATATCGGAGGCAATCAGCCCCAGCATTTT. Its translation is CASSQDIGGNQPQHF.

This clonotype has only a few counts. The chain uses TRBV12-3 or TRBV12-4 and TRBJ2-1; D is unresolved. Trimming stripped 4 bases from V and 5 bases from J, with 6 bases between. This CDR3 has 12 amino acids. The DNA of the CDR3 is TGTGCCAGCAGTTGGGTCAACAATGAGCAGTTCTTC. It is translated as CASSWVNNEQFF.

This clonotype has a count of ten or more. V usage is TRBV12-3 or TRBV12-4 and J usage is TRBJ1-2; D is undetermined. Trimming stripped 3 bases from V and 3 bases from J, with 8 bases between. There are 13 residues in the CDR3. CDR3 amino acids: CASSLRLDYGYTF. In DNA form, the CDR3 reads TGTGCCAGCAGTTTGCGGCTTGACTATGGCTACACCTTC.

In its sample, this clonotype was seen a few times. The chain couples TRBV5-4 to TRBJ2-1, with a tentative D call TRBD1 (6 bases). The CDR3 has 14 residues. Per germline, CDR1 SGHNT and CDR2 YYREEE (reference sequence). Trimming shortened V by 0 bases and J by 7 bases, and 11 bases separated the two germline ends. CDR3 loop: CASSLVGAGNEQFF. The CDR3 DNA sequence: TGTGCCAGCAGCTTGGTGGGGGCCGGGAATGAGCAGTTCTTC.

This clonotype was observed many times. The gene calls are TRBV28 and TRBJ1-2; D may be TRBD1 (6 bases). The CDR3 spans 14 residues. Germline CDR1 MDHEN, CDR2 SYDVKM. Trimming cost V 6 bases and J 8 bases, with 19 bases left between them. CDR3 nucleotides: TGTGCCAGCAGCACAAATGGGAGAACAGGGGGCTACACCTTC. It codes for CASSTNGRTGGYTF.

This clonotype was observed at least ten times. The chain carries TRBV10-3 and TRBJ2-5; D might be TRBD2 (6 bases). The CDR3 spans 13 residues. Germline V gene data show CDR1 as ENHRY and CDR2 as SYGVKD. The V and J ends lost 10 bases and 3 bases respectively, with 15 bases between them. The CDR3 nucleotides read TGTGCCACGAGGAGGGACCAAGAAGAGACCCAGTACTTC. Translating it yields CATRRDQEETQYF.

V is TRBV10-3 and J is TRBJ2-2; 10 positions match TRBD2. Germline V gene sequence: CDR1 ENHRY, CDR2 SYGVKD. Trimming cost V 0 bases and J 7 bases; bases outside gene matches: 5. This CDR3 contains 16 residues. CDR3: CAISESPSGRGGELFF. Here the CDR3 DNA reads TGTGCCATCAGTGAGTCCCCTAGCGGGAGAGGCGGGGAGCTGTTTTTT.

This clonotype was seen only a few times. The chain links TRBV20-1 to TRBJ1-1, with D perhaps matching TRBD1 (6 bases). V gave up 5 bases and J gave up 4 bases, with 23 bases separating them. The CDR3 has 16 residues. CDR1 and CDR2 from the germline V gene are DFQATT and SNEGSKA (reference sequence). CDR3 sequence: CSALILGAGSGTEAFF. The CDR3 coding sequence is TGCAGTGCTCTCATCCTGGGGGCGGGATCGGGCACTGAAGCTTTCTTT.

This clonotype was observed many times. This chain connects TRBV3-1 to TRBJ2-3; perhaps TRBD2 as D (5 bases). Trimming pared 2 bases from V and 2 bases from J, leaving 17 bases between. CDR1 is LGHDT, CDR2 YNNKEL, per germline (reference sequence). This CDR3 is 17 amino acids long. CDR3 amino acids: CASSQKGSGPITDTQYF. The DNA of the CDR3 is TGTGCCAGCAGCCAAAAAGGGAGCGGTCCGATCACAGATACGCAGTATTTT.

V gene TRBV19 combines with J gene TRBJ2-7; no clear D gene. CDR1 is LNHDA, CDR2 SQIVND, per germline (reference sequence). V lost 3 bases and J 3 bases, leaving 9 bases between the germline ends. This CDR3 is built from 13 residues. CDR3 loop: CASSIRLFYEQYF. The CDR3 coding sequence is TGTGCCAGTAGTATCCGACTCTTCTACGAGCAGTACTTC.

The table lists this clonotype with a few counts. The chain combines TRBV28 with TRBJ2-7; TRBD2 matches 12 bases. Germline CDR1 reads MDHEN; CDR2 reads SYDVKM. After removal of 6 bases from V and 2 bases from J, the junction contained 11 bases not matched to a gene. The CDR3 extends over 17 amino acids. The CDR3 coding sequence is TGTGCCAGCAGACTCGGGACTAGCGGGTCTCTAACCTACGAGCAGTACTTC. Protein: CASRLGTSGSLTYEQYF.

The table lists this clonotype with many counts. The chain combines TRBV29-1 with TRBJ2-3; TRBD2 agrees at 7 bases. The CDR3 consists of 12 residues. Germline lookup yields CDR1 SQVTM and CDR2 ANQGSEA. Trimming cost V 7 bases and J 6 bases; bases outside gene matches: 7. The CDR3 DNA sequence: TGCAGCGCCGGACTAGTTTCCGATACGCAGTATTTT. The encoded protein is CSAGLVSDTQYF.

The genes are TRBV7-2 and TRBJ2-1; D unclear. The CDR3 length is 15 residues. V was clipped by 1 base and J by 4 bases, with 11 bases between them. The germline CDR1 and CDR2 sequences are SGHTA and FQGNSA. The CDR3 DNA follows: TGTGCCAGCAGCTTAGTTGGTGCGAGATACAATGAGCAGTTCTTC. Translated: CASSLVGARYNEQFF.

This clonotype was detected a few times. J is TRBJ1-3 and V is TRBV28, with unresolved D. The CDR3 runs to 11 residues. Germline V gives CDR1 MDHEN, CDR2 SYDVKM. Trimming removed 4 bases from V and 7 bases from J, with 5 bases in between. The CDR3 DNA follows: TGTGCCAGCAGTTGGGTGAACACCATATATTTT. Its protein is CASSWVNTIYF.

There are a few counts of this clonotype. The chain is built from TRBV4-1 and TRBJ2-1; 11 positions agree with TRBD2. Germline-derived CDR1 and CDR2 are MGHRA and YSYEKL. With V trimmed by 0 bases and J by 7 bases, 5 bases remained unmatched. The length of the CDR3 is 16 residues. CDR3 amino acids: CASSQETSGSRNEQFF. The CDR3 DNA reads TGCGCCAGCAGCCAAGAAACTAGCGGGAGTAGGAATGAGCAGTTCTTC.

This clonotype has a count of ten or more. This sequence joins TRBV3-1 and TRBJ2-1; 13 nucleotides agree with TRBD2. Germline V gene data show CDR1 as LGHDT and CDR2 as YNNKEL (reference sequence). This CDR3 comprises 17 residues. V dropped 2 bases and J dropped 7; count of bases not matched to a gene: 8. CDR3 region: CASSQLILAGGPNEQFF. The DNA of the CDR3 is TGTGCCAGCAGCCAACTGATACTAGCGGGAGGGCCGAATGAGCAGTTCTTC.